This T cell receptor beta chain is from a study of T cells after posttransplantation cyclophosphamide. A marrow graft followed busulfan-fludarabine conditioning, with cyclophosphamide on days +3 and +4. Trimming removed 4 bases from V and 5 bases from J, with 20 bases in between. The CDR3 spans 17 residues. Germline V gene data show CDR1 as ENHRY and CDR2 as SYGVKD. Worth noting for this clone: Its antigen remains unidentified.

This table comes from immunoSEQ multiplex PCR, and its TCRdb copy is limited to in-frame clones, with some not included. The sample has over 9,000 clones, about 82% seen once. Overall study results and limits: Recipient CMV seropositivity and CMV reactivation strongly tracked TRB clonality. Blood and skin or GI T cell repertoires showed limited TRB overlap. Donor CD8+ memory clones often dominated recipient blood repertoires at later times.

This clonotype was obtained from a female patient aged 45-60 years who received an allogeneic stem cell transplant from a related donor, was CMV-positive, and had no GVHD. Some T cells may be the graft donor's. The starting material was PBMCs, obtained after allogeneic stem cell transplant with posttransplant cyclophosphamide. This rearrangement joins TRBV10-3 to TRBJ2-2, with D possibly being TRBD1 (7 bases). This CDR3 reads CAISGTVGGGRTGELFF. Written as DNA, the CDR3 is TGTGCCATCAGTGGTACGGTAGGAGGGGGCCGTACCGGGGAGCTGTTTTTT.